This note documents a single T cell receptor (beta chain) sequence. The target antigen is unknown. Germline lookup yields CDR1 KGHDR and CDR2 SFDVKD. Between the trimmed V and J ends, which lost 6 bases and 8 bases, there was a span of 19 bases. The CDR3 extends over 15 amino acids. RNA transcripts gave rise to amplified TCR beta CDR3 regions. The HTBI primer set served for first-round RT-PCR of the TCR CDR3. One entry per CDR3 protein results from TCRdb running MiXCR on the multiplex PCR reads. Among approximately 400,000 distinct CDR3 sequences listed, approximately 15% were seen once. This specimen belongs to a study of T cells in Graves' hyperthyroidism and ophthalmopathy. Turning to the study itself: Prior to any treatment, at the point of initial diagnosis, peripheral blood was collected.

It was considered stable Graves' hyperthyroidism when ophthalmopathy did not progress within 18 months. Regarding the study as a whole: Peripheral blood also featured most of the thyroid clonotypes expanded above 0.001.

This receptor was obtained from a woman aged 60-70 years with Graves' hyperthyroidism. This chain joins TRBV24-1 and TRBJ2-1; maybe TRBD2 (7 bases). The sequencing sample was made of blood. The CDR3 region is CATSLGGAASDEQFF. The CDR3, as DNA: TGTGCCACCAGTTTAGGGGGGGCTGCATCGGATGAGCAGTTCTTC.